This T cell receptor (beta chain) derives from a study of early T cells in non-severe SARS-CoV-2 infection. The overall study: Sequencing used unsorted whole-blood bulk RNA, so chains lack pairing.

CDR1 and CDR2 (germline): MDHEN, SYDVKM. V lost 2 bases to trimming and J lost 8 bases, with 9 bases between them. The CDR3 is 12 amino acids. Individual cDNA molecules received unique molecular identifiers during library preparation. TCRdb re-derived calls from the 5' RACE reads in MiXCR, one entry per CDR3 protein. The sample contains 20,000 or so distinct CDR3 sequences, 4.5% to 6% of which appear only once. Study results and caveats: CD4 and private specificities were missed by VDJdb matching, which favored anti-spike CD8 responses.

A note on this clonotype: Its antigen is not known.

Here the sequenced sample was whole blood, taken at baseline. The rearrangement joins TRBV28 to TRBJ1-2, with D unclear. The TCR sequence derives from an adult who was a healthcare worker with PCR-confirmed SARS-CoV-2 infection or an uninfected control (not recorded which). The CDR3 DNA follows: TGTGCCAGCAGTTTAGGAGGGCTGGGCTACACCTTC. Its translation is CASSLGGLGYTF.